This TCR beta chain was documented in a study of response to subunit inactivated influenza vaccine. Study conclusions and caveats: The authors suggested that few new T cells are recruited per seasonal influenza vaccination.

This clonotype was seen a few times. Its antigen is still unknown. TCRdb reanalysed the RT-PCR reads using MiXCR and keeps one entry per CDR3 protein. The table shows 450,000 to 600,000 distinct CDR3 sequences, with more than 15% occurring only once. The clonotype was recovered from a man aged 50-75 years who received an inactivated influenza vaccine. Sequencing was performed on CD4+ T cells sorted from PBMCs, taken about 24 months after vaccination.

The CDR3 loop reads CASSERTRAGELFF. The DNA for the CDR3 is TGCGCCAGCAGCGAAAGAACCAGAGCCGGGGAGCTGTTTTTT. This sequence joins TRBV4-3 and TRBJ2-2; D gene ambiguous. The germline CDR1 and CDR2 sequences are LGHNA and YSLEER. The CDR3 is 14 residues long. The V end was cut by 5 bases, the J end by 6 bases, with 13 bases between.